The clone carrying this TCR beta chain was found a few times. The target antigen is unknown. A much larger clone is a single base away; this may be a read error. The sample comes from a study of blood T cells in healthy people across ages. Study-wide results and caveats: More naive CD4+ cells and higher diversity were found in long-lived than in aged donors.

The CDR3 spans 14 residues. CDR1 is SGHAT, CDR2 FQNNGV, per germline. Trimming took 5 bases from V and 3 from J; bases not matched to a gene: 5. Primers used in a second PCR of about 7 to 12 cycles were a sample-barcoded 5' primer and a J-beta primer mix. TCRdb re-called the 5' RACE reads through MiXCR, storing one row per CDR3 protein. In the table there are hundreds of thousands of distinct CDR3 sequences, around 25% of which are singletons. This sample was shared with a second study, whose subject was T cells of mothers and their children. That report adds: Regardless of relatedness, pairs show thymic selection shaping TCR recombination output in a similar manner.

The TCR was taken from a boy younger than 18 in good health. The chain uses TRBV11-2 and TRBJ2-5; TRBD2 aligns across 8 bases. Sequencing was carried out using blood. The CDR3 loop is CASSPVAGKETQYF. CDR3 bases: TGTGCCAGCAGCCCAGTAGCGGGAAAAGAGACCCAGTACTTC.